This T cell receptor (beta chain) was captured by sequencing in a study of brain metastases from non-small cell lung cancer. The assay was immunoSEQ multiplex PCR, and TCRdb's table has in-frame clones only and misses some. The table has about 1,400 clones, about 90% seen once; the top ten hold approximately 12%. V was shortened by 6 bases and J by 2 bases, with 15 bases between the two germline ends. Germline lookup yields CDR1 PRHDT and CDR2 FYEKMQ (reference sequence). The CDR3 is 15 residues long. The sequence derives from a donor aged 40 or older with non-small cell lung cancer. Sequencing was done on a sample of tumor-adjacent normal tissue. The chain carries TRBV13 and TRBJ2-3; possible D gene TRBD2, 6 bases. This chain's CDR3 is CASRQWGVSTDTQYF. The DNA of the CDR3 is TGTGCCAGCAGACAGTGGGGGGTCTCCACAGATACGCAGTATTTT.